These 12 T cell receptor beta chains came from one sample sequenced in a study of OX40 agonist ivuxolimab in advanced cancers. The method was immunoSEQ multiplex PCR; TCRdb's version includes in-frame clones alone and lacks a portion of them. Among nearly 80,000 clones listed, around 90% were seen once. Material: CD4+ or CD8+ T cells sorted from blood, obtained in a trial of the OX40 agonist ivuxolimab. These receptor sequences come from an adult with an advanced solid tumor such as melanoma, head and neck, liver or kidney cancer.

The chain joins TRBV11-2 to TRBJ1-1; tentatively, D is TRBD1 (5 bases). CDR3 length equals 15 residues. Per the germline V gene, CDR1 is SGHAT and CDR2 is FQNNGV. Trimming removed 1 base at V and 5 bases at J, with 14 bases between. CDR3 in amino acids: CASSLAAGSGTEAFF. CDR3 nucleotide sequence: TGTGCCAGCAGCTTAGCCGCAGGGTCCGGGACTGAAGCTTTCTTT. Filled out from reference TRBV11-2 and TRBJ1-1, the complete variable domain reads EAGVAQSPRYKIIEKRQSVAFWCNPISGHATLYWYQQILGQGPKLLIQFQNNGVVDDSQLPKDRFSAERLKGVDSTLKIQPAKLEDSAVYLCASSLAAGSGTEAFFGQGTRLTVV.

Regarding this clone: An end of the junction differs from the germline gene, which may be a read error. This CDR3 is CASSLMAPGTPASFF. Here the CDR3 DNA reads TGTGCCAGCAGCTTAATGGCCCCCGGGACACCAGCGTCTTTTTTT. The chain is built from TRBV7-8 and TRBJ1-1; D is perhaps TRBD1 (6 bases). The CDR3 length is 15 residues. The germline gives CDR1 SGHVS, CDR2 FQNEAQ.

The genes are TRBV11-2 and TRBJ2-7; D tentatively reads TRBD1 or TRBD2 (5 bases each). V lost 0 bases and J 3 bases, leaving 9 bases between the germline ends. The CDR3 contains 14 residues. Germline V gene lookup returns CDR1 SGHAT and CDR2 FQNNGV. CDR3 loop: CASSLDRGSYEQYF. The CDR3 DNA reads TGTGCCAGCAGCTTAGATCGGGGCAGCTACGAGCAGTACTTC.

The chain has TRBV28 and TRBJ1-5; TRBD1 agrees at 11 bases. CDR1 is MDHEN, CDR2 SYDVKM, per germline. V gave up 6 bases and J gave up 4 bases; unmatched junction bases: 5. This CDR3 contains 15 residues. The CDR3: CASSSGTGGNQPQHF. The CDR3 region has the DNA TGTGCCAGCAGCTCCGGGACAGGGGGTAATCAGCCCCAGCATTTT.

The gene calls are TRBV9 and TRBJ2-3; D may be TRBD2 (5 bases). Germline V lookup: CDR1 SGDLS, CDR2 YYNGEE. Trimming stripped 0 bases from V and 0 bases from J, with 8 bases between. CDR3 length: 15 residues. In DNA form, the CDR3 reads TGTGCCAGCAGCGTAGTCGGGGTAAGCACAGATACGCAGTATTTT. This encodes CASSVVGVSTDTQYF. Based on the CDR3 plus reference TRBV9 and TRBJ2-3, the full variable domain is DSGVTQTPKHLITATGQRVTLRCSPRSGDLSVYWYQQSLDQGLQFLIQYYNGEERAKGNILERFSAQQFPDLHSELNLSSLELGDSALYFCASSVVGVSTDTQYFGPGTRLTVL.

The chain combines TRBV5-1 with TRBJ2-7; 12 bases match TRBD2. From germline, CDR1 is SGHRS and CDR2 YFSETQ. The CDR3 extends over 15 amino acids. Unmatched junction bases numbered 3, after V lost 0 bases and J lost 5 bases. The CDR3 region is CASSLEASGRDEQYF. In DNA form, the CDR3 reads TGCGCCAGCAGCTTGGAGGCTAGCGGGAGGGACGAGCAGTACTTC.

The gene calls are TRBV19 and TRBJ2-1; D is ambiguous. The CDR3 runs to 15 residues. The germline V and J ends were trimmed by 10 bases and 0 bases, with 16 bases remaining between them. The germline gives CDR1 LNHDA, CDR2 SQIVND (reference sequence). The CDR3 spells CATGGDTISYNEQFF. CDR3 in DNA: TGTGCCACCGGTGGAGACACCATCTCCTACAATGAGCAGTTCTTC.

V and J are TRBV5-4 and TRBJ2-7, with TRBD1 matching over 7 bases. Germline CDR1 and CDR2: SGHNT and YYREEE (reference sequence). This CDR3 region has 15 residues. The junction had 10 bases not matched to a gene; V was cut back by 4 bases and J by 3 bases. In DNA form, the CDR3 reads TGTGCCAGCAGCAGAAGGGGGCGCATACTCTACGAGCAGTACTTC. Residues: CASSRRGRILYEQYF.

The J gene is TRBJ2-3, the V gene TRBV5-1; no reliable D call. The V gene's germline CDR1 is SGHRS and CDR2 YFSETQ. This CDR3 comprises 12 residues. The ends were cut back, 2 bases at V and 5 bases at J, with 6 bases in the middle. Here the CDR3 DNA reads TGCGCCAGCAGCTTTAGAAAAGATACGCAGTATTTT. Amino acids: CASSFRKDTQYF.

The sample holds one count of this clone. The gene calls are TRBV13 and TRBJ1-5, with D perhaps TRBD1 (6 bases). The length of the CDR3 is 18 residues. Trimming stripped 5 bases from V and 0 bases from J, with 20 bases between. Germline V gene lookup returns CDR1 PRHDT and CDR2 FYEKMQ (reference sequence). The CDR3 protein is CASSRDTPWGYSNQPQHF. The CDR3 coding sequence is TGTGCCAGCAGCAGGGACACCCCATGGGGATATAGCAATCAGCCCCAGCATTTT.

V is TRBV7-9 and J is TRBJ2-7; D ambiguous. With 5 bases removed from V and 1 base from J, the gap between germline ends came to 15 bases. The CDR3 consists of 15 residues. From germline, CDR1 is SEHNR and CDR2 FQNEAQ (reference sequence). The CDR3 here is CASSPLSYRSYEQYF. The CDR3 DNA is TGTGCCAGCAGCCCTCTGAGTTACAGATCCTACGAGCAGTACTTC.

The V gene is TRBV2, the J gene TRBJ2-5, with a tentative D call TRBD2 (6 bases). The end of the DNA fits TRBJ2-7 better, so the J call may be wrong. This CDR3 is 15 amino acids long. Germline V gives CDR1 SNHLY, CDR2 FYNNEI. The CDR3 sequence is CASSGDSSKPYEQYF. The CDR3 nucleotides read TGTGCCAGCAGTGGGGACTCGTCCAAACCCTACGAGCAGTACTTC.